This T cell receptor beta chain was captured by sequencing in a study of blood T cell repertoires in COVID-19. The length of the CDR3 is 15 residues. Germline loops: CDR1 LNHDA, CDR2 SQIVND (reference sequence). V was clipped by 5 bases and J by 0 bases, with 11 bases between them. Per the study methods: Counts of nucleated cells, estimated from reference gene primer amplification, were obtained. Only in-frame clones appear in the TCRdb table, and some are missing; sequencing was by immunoSEQ multiplex PCR. The V and J calls and the clone size are those of that table, but D and trimming were determined from the DNA. Of 200,000 to 300,000 clones listed, approximately 80% are singletons. This clone was seen a handful of times.

The chain recombines TRBV19 with TRBJ1-3; possibly TRBD1 for D (6 bases). This sequence originates from a woman older than 75 with acute or convalescent COVID-19. The sequenced sample consisted of peripheral blood. CDR3: CASSPGAGSGNTIYF. CDR3 coding DNA: TGTGCCAGTAGTCCAGGGGCCGGCTCTGGAAACACCATATATTTT.